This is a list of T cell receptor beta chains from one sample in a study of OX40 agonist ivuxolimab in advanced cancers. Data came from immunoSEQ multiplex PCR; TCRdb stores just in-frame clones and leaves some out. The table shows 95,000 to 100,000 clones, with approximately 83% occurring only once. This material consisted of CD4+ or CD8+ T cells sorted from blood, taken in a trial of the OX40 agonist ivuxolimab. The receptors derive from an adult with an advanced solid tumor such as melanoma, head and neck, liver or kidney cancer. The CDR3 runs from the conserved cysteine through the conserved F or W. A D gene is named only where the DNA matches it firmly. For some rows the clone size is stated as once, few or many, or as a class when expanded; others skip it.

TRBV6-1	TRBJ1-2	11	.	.	TGTGCCAGCAGTGATAACTATGGCTACACCTTC	CASSDNYGYTF
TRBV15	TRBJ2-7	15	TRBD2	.	TGTGCCACCGGACTAGCGGTTGGGATGTACTACGAGCAGTACTTC	CATGLAVGMYYEQYF
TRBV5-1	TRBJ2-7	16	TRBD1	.	TGCGCCAGCAGCTTAGGGTACTATCGGACAGGCTACGAGCAGTACTTC	CASSLGYYRTGYEQYF
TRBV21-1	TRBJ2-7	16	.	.	TGTGCCAGCAGGCCGGGACTAGCGGGGGGGCTCGACGAGCAGTACTTC	CASRPGLAGGLDEQYF
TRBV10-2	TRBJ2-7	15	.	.	TGCGCCAGCAGTGAGACCTCCGGGACTCCCTACGAGCAGTACTTC	CASSETSGTPYEQYF
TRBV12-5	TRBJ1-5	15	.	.	TGTGCTAGTGGTTTGGGAGGGTATGACAATCAGCCCCAGCATTTT	CASGLGGYDNQPQHF
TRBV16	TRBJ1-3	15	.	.	TGTGCCAGCAGCCAATCTGTGTCAACTGGAAACACCATATATTTT	CASSQSVSTGNTIYF
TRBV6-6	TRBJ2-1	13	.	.	TGTGCCAGCAGGGGGCAGGGCACCCGAGAGCAGTTCTTC	CASRGQGTREQFF
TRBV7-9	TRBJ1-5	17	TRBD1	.	TGTGCCAGCAGCTCGGGACAGGGTAACAGTGGCAATCAGCCCCAGCATTTT	CASSSGQGNSGNQPQHF
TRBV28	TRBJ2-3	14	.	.	TGTGCCAGCGCGGACAGTGCTAGCACAGATACGCAGTATTTT	CASADSASTDTQYF
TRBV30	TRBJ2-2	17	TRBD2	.	TGTGCCTGGATGAACGATCTCGGACTAGCGGTAACCGGGGAGCTGTTTTTT	CAWMNDLGLAVTGELFF
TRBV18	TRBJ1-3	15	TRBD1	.	TGTGCCAGCTCACCTGACAGGGTACCTGGAAACACCATATATTTT	CASSPDRVPGNTIYF
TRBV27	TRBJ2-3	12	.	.	TGTGCCAGCAGCGTGGACGGGTATACGCAGTATTTT	CASSVDGYTQYF
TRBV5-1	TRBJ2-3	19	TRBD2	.	TGCGCCAGCAGCTCGGGACTAGCGGGGGGCTCCTCTAGCACAGATACGCAGTATTTT	CASSSGLAGGSSSTDTQYF
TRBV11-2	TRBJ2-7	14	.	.	TGTGCCAGCAGCGCGACTAGAAATCGGTACGAGCAGTACTTC	CASSATRNRYEQYF
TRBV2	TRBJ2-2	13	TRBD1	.	TGTGCCAGCACTAAGACAGGGTTCGGGGAGCTGTTTTTT	CASTKTGFGELFF
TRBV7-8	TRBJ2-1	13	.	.	TGTGCCAGCAGCTTAAGAGGGGGGAATGAGCAGTTCTTC	CASSLRGGNEQFF
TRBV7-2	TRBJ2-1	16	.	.	TGTGCCAGCAGCTTAGGTCCAACTGGGATATACAATGAGCAGTTCTTC	CASSLGPTGIYNEQFF
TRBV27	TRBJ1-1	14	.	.	TGTGCCAGCAGTTTAAGAACTATGAACACTGAAGCTTTCTTT	CASSLRTMNTEAFF
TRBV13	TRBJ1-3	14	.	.	TGTGCCAGCAGCTTAGGTCAAGTTGGAAACACCATATATTTT	CASSLGQVGNTIYF
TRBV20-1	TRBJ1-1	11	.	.	TGCAGTGCTAGGTCCCATCGGGAAGCTTTCTTT	CSARSHREAFF
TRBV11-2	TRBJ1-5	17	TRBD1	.	TGTGCCAGCAGCCCCGGGACAGGGCTCAAGAACAATCAGCCCCAGCATTTT	CASSPGTGLKNNQPQHF
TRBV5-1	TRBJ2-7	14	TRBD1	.	TGCGCCAGCAGCTTGGGGACAGGGTACTACGAGCAGTACTTC	CASSLGTGYYEQYF
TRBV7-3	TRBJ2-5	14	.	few	TGTGCCAGCAGCCTCTCCGGGCAGGGAGAGACCCAGTACTTC	CASSLSGQGETQYF
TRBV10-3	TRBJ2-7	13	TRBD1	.	TGTGCCATCAAGGGACAGGGTTATGACGAGCAGTACTTC	CAIKGQGYDEQYF
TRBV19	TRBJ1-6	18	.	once	TGTGCCAGTCATTTTACCGGGGGCCCGAGCTCCTATAATTCACCCCTCCACTTT	CASHFTGGPSSYNSPLHF
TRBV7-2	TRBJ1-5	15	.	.	TGTGCCAGCAGCCCCGACTCCGGTGGCAATCAGCCCCAGCATTTT	CASSPDSGGNQPQHF
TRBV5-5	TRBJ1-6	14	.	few	TGTGCCAGCAGCTTGGGCCTCGAAAATTCACCCCTCCACTTT	CASSLGLENSPLHF